This T cell receptor (beta chain) derives from a study of a mutant IDH1 vaccine in newly diagnosed glioma. About the study: Patients, over weeks 1, 3, 5, 7, 11, 15, 19 and 23, received a total of eight vaccinations. Treated patients, approximately 60% male and 37.5% female, averaged approximately 40 years of age. Vaccination began 4-6 weeks post radiotherapy alone, or with temozolomide cycles.

A word on this clone: No antigen is known for it.

With 5 bases removed from V and 2 bases from J, the gap between germline ends came to 15 bases. Looked up from germline, CDR1 is SGHTA and CDR2 is FQGNSA. CDR3 size: 15 residues. Produced via immunoSEQ multiplex PCR; TCRdb's table is partial and in-frame only. The sample yields over 35,000 clones, around 81% seen once. Stated time point: week 23, last vaccination. In every dose of vaccine, 300 ug of mutant IDH1 20-mer peptide was given alongside topical imiquimod. Astrocytomas that were new, WHO grade 3 or 4, IDH1-mutant and ATRX-lost were present in the donors. V is TRBV7-2 and J is TRBJ2-5, with a possible D match to TRBD1 (7 bases). Sequenced material: PBMCs, taken from a glioma patient whose treatment included an IDH1 peptide vaccine. The receptor was isolated from a man in his forties with glioma. CDR3 residues: CASSRQSGGQETQYF. CDR3 nucleotide sequence: TGTGCCAGCAGCCGACAATCAGGGGGGCAAGAGACCCAGTACTTC. The variable domain in full, with the rest retrieved from reference TRBV7-2 and TRBJ2-5, is GAGVSQSPSNKVTEKGKDVELRCDPISGHTALYWYRQSLGQGLEFLIYFQGNSAPDKSGLPSDRFSAERTGGSVSTLTIQRTQQEDSAVYLCASSRQSGGQETQYFGPGTRLLVL.